The sequence of this T cell receptor (beta chain) was determined in a study of chemoradiotherapy in HPV16-positive cancers (dated by TCRdb to between 2021 and 2024). Study-level background: Using functional T-cell assays on cells from a couple of HPV16-positive patients, the researchers defined candidate HPV-specific T-cell clones and common TCR motifs. The study asked whether T-cell immunity to the HPV oncoproteins E6 and E7 changes during chemoradiotherapy and whether this immunity affects survival. The candidate HPV-specific TCRs and motifs were then tracked in TCR repertoires from more than 85 patients with HPV-related cancers. Overall results and qualifications from the work: Among HPV16-positive patients, expansion of HPV-responsive T cells during chemoradiotherapy was associated with better recurrence-free survival. Only a couple of HPV16-positive patients were used to derive the functional definition of HPV-specific T cells, and the survival association was reported for HPV16-positive patients. Expansion of candidate HPV-specific clones and E7-related TCR motifs was observed in the tumor microenvironment during treatment, whereas no such expansion was observed for non-HPV-specific T cells.

Regarding this clone: Its recognized antigen is unknown. No much larger clone exists at a distance of one base, and base qualities are not known.

Repertoires were sampled repeatedly over the course of chemoradiotherapy so that clonal expansion in the tumor microenvironment could be followed. Taken from the germline V gene (reference sequence), the CDR1 and CDR2 loops are LNHDA and SQIVND. Including cysteine and phenylalanine, the CDR3 has 13 amino acids. Just CDR3 DNA is preserved here, 39 bases in frame from base 1. Between the V and J ends, shortened by 5 bases and 5 bases respectively, the junction contains 9 bases. Preparation of the library involved the immunoSEQ multiplex PCR assay. The clones in this table, taken by TCRdb from immuneACCESS, are in-frame only. Not every clone is retained; where verified, under half of the shortfall comes from an unresolved V gene, and the cause of the rest is unknown. The sample includes about 14,000 clones, with roughly nine tenths observed a single time. Approximately 4.5% of the sample rests with the top ten.

The TCR was taken from a human donor with HPV-associated anogenital cancer. The sample in question was tumor tissue, obtained from a patient who underwent chemoradiotherapy. Recombination joined TRBV19 with TRBJ1-4, and possibly TRBD1, on 5 matching bases. The CDR3 protein: CASSLRENEKLFF. The nucleotide sequence reads TGTGCCAGTAGTCTCAGGGAGAATGAAAAACTGTTTTTT.